A selection of T cell receptor beta chains follows, all from one sample in a study of blood T cell repertoires in COVID-19. Here immunoSEQ multiplex PCR was the method, and the copy in TCRdb shows in-frame clones only, minus some. The sample records about 180,000 clones, approximately 85% being singletons. Sequenced input: PBMCs or T cells enriched from blood (not recorded which). These receptor sequences come from a woman in her 30s who had recovered from COVID-19. Each CDR3 is given with its conserved first and last residue. The order of the fields is clone size, D gene, V gene, J gene, CDR3 DNA, CDR3 protein. D genes are given only for firm matches. Size is stated for part of the rows, as once, few or many counts, or as a class when the clone is expanded.

clone_size: NA
d_call: NA
v_call: TRBV28
j_call: TRBJ2-7
cdr3_nt: TGTGCCAGCAGTTTAGCCGGTAATAGCGAGCAGTACTTC
cdr3_aa: CASSLAGNSEQYF

clone_size: NA
d_call: NA
v_call: TRBV10-3
j_call: TRBJ1-6
cdr3_nt: TGTGCCATCAGTGAGACTACGGGACTGCGAATTGGACCCCTCCACTTT
cdr3_aa: CAISETTGLRIGPLHF

clone_size: NA
d_call: TRBD1
v_call: TRBV7-2
j_call: TRBJ1-2
cdr3_nt: TGTGCCAGCAGCTTAGCGGGACAGGGCGTAAATGGCTACACCTTC
cdr3_aa: CASSLAGQGVNGYTF

clone_size: NA
d_call: TRBD2
v_call: TRBV5-1
j_call: TRBJ2-7
cdr3_nt: TGCGCCAGCAGCTTGGGGTGGCGGGAGAGAAACTCCTACGAGCAGTACTTC
cdr3_aa: CASSLGWRERNSYEQYF

clone_size: NA
d_call: NA
v_call: TRBV28
j_call: TRBJ1-5
cdr3_nt: TGTGCCAGCAGTTTACCTACAGGGTACAATCAGCCCCAGCATTTT
cdr3_aa: CASSLPTGYNQPQHF

clone_size: few
d_call: TRBD1
v_call: TRBV18
j_call: TRBJ2-1
cdr3_nt: TGTGCCAGCTCAGACCCCGGGACAGGGGACAATGAGCAGTTCTTC
cdr3_aa: CASSDPGTGDNEQFF

clone_size: NA
d_call: TRBD2
v_call: TRBV11-2
j_call: TRBJ2-7
cdr3_nt: TGTGCCAGCAGCTCCTATAGCGGGAGGGCCAGCGTCTACGAGCAGTACTTC
cdr3_aa: CASSSYSGRASVYEQYF

clone_size: NA
d_call: TRBD1
v_call: TRBV27
j_call: TRBJ1-1
cdr3_nt: TGTGCCAGCAGTCACAGGGGAAACACTGAAGCTTTCTTT
cdr3_aa: CASSHRGNTEAFF

clone_size: NA
d_call: NA
v_call: TRBV30
j_call: TRBJ2-5
cdr3_nt: TGTGCCTGGAGTGGGCAGCGCCAAGAGACCCAGTACTTC
cdr3_aa: CAWSGQRQETQYF

clone_size: few
d_call: NA
v_call: TRBV29-1
j_call: TRBJ1-1
cdr3_nt: TGCAGCGTTGAAGATCTCGGGGGGGGCACTGAAGCTTTCTTT
cdr3_aa: CSVEDLGGGTEAFF

clone_size: once
d_call: NA
v_call: TRBV21-1
j_call: TRBJ2-7
cdr3_nt: TGTGCCAGCAGCATCCACAGGGGGCTCTACGAGCAGTACTTC
cdr3_aa: CASSIHRGLYEQYF

clone_size: once
d_call: TRBD2
v_call: TRBV28
j_call: TRBJ2-7
cdr3_nt: TGTGCCAGCACTAGCGGGAGTACCAGCTCCTACGAGCAGTACTTC
cdr3_aa: CASTSGSTSSYEQYF

clone_size: NA
d_call: TRBD1
v_call: TRBV28
j_call: TRBJ1-1
cdr3_nt: TGTGCCAGCAGGCACGAGACAGGGAGGAACACTGAAGCTTTCTTT
cdr3_aa: CASRHETGRNTEAFF

clone_size: few
d_call: TRBD2
v_call: TRBV28
j_call: TRBJ2-1
cdr3_nt: TGTGCCAGCAAGGGACTAGCGGGAAACAATGAGCAGTTCTTC
cdr3_aa: CASKGLAGNNEQFF

clone_size: NA
d_call: TRBD1
v_call: TRBV5-1
j_call: TRBJ2-4
cdr3_nt: TGCGCCAGCACCCTCGGGACAGGGGGAGCCAAAAACATTCAGTACTTC
cdr3_aa: CASTLGTGGAKNIQYF

clone_size: NA
d_call: TRBD2
v_call: TRBV4-1
j_call: TRBJ2-5
cdr3_nt: TGCGCCAGCAGCCGATTCACCGGGACTATAGAGACCCAGTACTTC
cdr3_aa: CASSRFTGTIETQYF

clone_size: NA
d_call: TRBD1
v_call: TRBV15
j_call: TRBJ1-1
cdr3_nt: TGTGCCACCAGGGGACAGGGGAACACTGAAGCTTTCTTT
cdr3_aa: CATRGQGNTEAFF

clone_size: once
d_call: NA
v_call: TRBV11-1
j_call: TRBJ1-1
cdr3_nt: TGTGCCAGCAGTTATGGGACAAGCACTGAAGCTTTCTTT
cdr3_aa: CASSYGTSTEAFF

clone_size: NA
d_call: NA
v_call: TRBV10-3
j_call: TRBJ2-7
cdr3_nt: TGTGCCATCAGTGATACAGGGTCGGGCGAGCAGTACTTC
cdr3_aa: CAISDTGSGEQYF

clone_size: NA
d_call: TRBD2
v_call: TRBV27
j_call: TRBJ2-1
cdr3_nt: TGTGCCAGCAGTTTACAGAACCGACTAGCGGGAAGTGATGAGCAGTTCTTC
cdr3_aa: CASSLQNRLAGSDEQFF

clone_size: NA
d_call: NA
v_call: TRBV5-1
j_call: TRBJ1-1
cdr3_nt: TGCGCCAGCAGCTTCGCGATGGGAGGAGGTTGGAACACTGAAGCTTTCTTT
cdr3_aa: CASSFAMGGGWNTEAFF

clone_size: NA
d_call: TRBD2
v_call: TRBV5-4
j_call: TRBJ2-7
cdr3_nt: TGTGCCAGCAGTCATTGGACTAGCGGCTACGAGCAGTACTTC
cdr3_aa: CASSHWTSGYEQYF

clone_size: NA
d_call: TRBD2
v_call: TRBV4-2
j_call: TRBJ2-7
cdr3_nt: TGTGCCAGCAGACGAACCCCTCTAGCGGGAGCCCACGAGCAGTACTTC
cdr3_aa: CASRRTPLAGAHEQYF

clone_size: NA
d_call: TRBD2
v_call: TRBV27
j_call: TRBJ2-1
cdr3_nt: TGTGCCAGCACACTAGCGGGAGGGCCTAGGGATGAGCAGTTCTTC
cdr3_aa: CASTLAGGPRDEQFF

clone_size: NA
d_call: TRBD1
v_call: TRBV10-3
j_call: TRBJ2-6
cdr3_nt: TGTGCCATCAGTGAACCGGGACAGGGGAACCCCTCTTCTGGGGCCAACGTCCTGACTTTC
cdr3_aa: CAISEPGQGNPSSGANVLTF

clone_size: NA
d_call: NA
v_call: TRBV10-3
j_call: TRBJ2-7
cdr3_nt: TGTGCCATCAGTGAGCCGGGTCCAAACGAGCAGTACTTC
cdr3_aa: CAISEPGPNEQYF

clone_size: NA
d_call: TRBD2
v_call: TRBV2
j_call: TRBJ2-5
cdr3_nt: TGTGCCAGCAGTAGACTAGCGGGGCAAGAGACCCAGTACTTC
cdr3_aa: CASSRLAGQETQYF

clone_size: NA
d_call: NA
v_call: TRBV15
j_call: TRBJ2-2
cdr3_nt: TGTGCCACCAGCAGAGATCAGGGTAGCTGGGAGCTGTTTTTT
cdr3_aa: CATSRDQGSWELFF

clone_size: NA
d_call: NA
v_call: TRBV2
j_call: TRBJ1-2
cdr3_nt: TGTGCCAGCAGTGAAGCCACGTTCAGCTATGGCTACACCTTC
cdr3_aa: CASSEATFSYGYTF

clone_size: once
d_call: TRBD2
v_call: TRBV5-5
j_call: TRBJ2-1
cdr3_nt: TGTGCCAGCAGCTTGGCTAGCGGGAGGGGATATGAGCAGTTCTTC
cdr3_aa: CASSLASGRGYEQFF

clone_size: few
d_call: TRBD2
v_call: TRBV24-1
j_call: TRBJ2-5
cdr3_nt: TGTGCCACCAGTGACGAGAGGACTAGCGGGAGGGGAGAGACCCAGTACTTC
cdr3_aa: CATSDERTSGRGETQYF

clone_size: NA
d_call: NA
v_call: TRBV24-1
j_call: TRBJ1-2
cdr3_nt: TGTGCCACCAGTGATTTGGAGGGTGCCTATGGCTACACCTTC
cdr3_aa: CATSDLEGAYGYTF

clone_size: NA
d_call: NA
v_call: TRBV14
j_call: TRBJ1-1
cdr3_nt: TGTGCCAGCAGCCATGCCACAGGGTCGTCGACTGAAGCTTTCTTT
cdr3_aa: CASSHATGSSTEAFF

clone_size: once
d_call: TRBD1
v_call: TRBV20-1
j_call: TRBJ1-3
cdr3_nt: TGCAGTGCTAGTAGGGACAGCAACACCATATATTTT
cdr3_aa: CSASRDSNTIYF

clone_size: NA
d_call: TRBD2
v_call: TRBV19
j_call: TRBJ2-1
cdr3_nt: TGTGCCAGTAGCCCGGCGGGAGGGCTATTGAATGAGCAGTTCTTC
cdr3_aa: CASSPAGGLLNEQFF

clone_size: once
d_call: NA
v_call: TRBV5-1
j_call: TRBJ2-1
cdr3_nt: TGCGCCAGCAGCTTGGTAGAGAGTAAGTTTGAGCAGTTCTTC
cdr3_aa: CASSLVESKFEQFF

clone_size: once
d_call: NA
v_call: TRBV12-1
j_call: TRBJ2-2
cdr3_nt: TGTGCCAGCAGCTTAAGACGGGACAGGTACGCGGGAACCGGGGAGCTGTTTTTT
cdr3_aa: CASSLRRDRYAGTGELFF

clone_size: NA
d_call: TRBD2
v_call: TRBV5-3
j_call: TRBJ2-1
cdr3_nt: TGTGCCAGAAGTTTGGGGACTAGCGGGAGGCCCTACAATGAGCAGTTCTTC
cdr3_aa: CARSLGTSGRPYNEQFF

clone_size: NA
d_call: NA
v_call: TRBV5-4
j_call: TRBJ1-4
cdr3_nt: TGTGCCAGCAGCACGCGCGCGGTGGGTGAAAAACTGTTTTTT
cdr3_aa: CASSTRAVGEKLFF

clone_size: NA
d_call: NA
v_call: TRBV18
j_call: TRBJ2-1
cdr3_nt: TGTGCCAGCTCGTTGGACAGACCGGGTGAGCAGTTCTTC
cdr3_aa: CASSLDRPGEQFF

clone_size: NA
d_call: NA
v_call: TRBV7-8
j_call: TRBJ1-5
cdr3_nt: TGTGCCAGCAGCCGCACCAACAGGGTGAGTAGCAATCAGCCCCAGCATTTT
cdr3_aa: CASSRTNRVSSNQPQHF

clone_size: NA
d_call: TRBD1
v_call: TRBV25-1
j_call: TRBJ1-6
cdr3_nt: TGTGCCGGAGGACAGGGGAATAATTCACCCCTCCACTTT
cdr3_aa: CAGGQGNNSPLHF

clone_size: NA
d_call: TRBD2
v_call: TRBV3-1/TRBV3-2
j_call: TRBJ2-7
cdr3_nt: TGTGCCAGCAGCCCCGGGACTACGGTTGGTGAGCAGTACTTC
cdr3_aa: CASSPGTTVGEQYF

clone_size: NA
d_call: NA
v_call: TRBV7-9
j_call: TRBJ2-1
cdr3_nt: TGTGCCAGCAGCTCCGACGGGACTTCCCGTTCCTACAATGAGCAGTTCTTC
cdr3_aa: CASSSDGTSRSYNEQFF

clone_size: NA
d_call: NA
v_call: TRBV7-2
j_call: TRBJ1-5
cdr3_nt: TGTGCCAGCAGCCTCCAAGATGGGCAGGGCGGATTTAACGTTCAGCCCCAGCATTTT
cdr3_aa: CASSLQDGQGGFNVQPQHF

clone_size: NA
d_call: NA
v_call: TRBV11-2
j_call: TRBJ1-4
cdr3_nt: TGTGCCAGCAGCTTTAACAGAGCAACTAATGAAAAACTGTTTTTT
cdr3_aa: CASSFNRATNEKLFF

clone_size: once
d_call: NA
v_call: TRBV6-5
j_call: TRBJ1-1
cdr3_nt: TGTGCCAGCACCCAAACAAGTCAGGGGCTGGAAGCTTTCTTT
cdr3_aa: CASTQTSQGLEAFF

clone_size: few
d_call: TRBD2
v_call: TRBV4-1
j_call: TRBJ2-1
cdr3_nt: TGCGCCAGCAGCCAAGATGCGCTAGCGGCCAATGAGCAGTTCTTC
cdr3_aa: CASSQDALAANEQFF

clone_size: NA
d_call: TRBD2
v_call: TRBV5-1
j_call: TRBJ2-3
cdr3_nt: TGCGCCAGCAGCCATATTAGCGGTAGCGGGGCAGATACGCAGTATTTT
cdr3_aa: CASSHISGSGADTQYF

clone_size: NA
d_call: NA
v_call: TRBV18
j_call: TRBJ1-1
cdr3_nt: TGTGCCAGCTCGTGGAGGGATGACACTGAAGCTTTCTTT
cdr3_aa: CASSWRDDTEAFF

clone_size: NA
d_call: TRBD2
v_call: TRBV5-4
j_call: TRBJ2-7
cdr3_nt: TGTGCCAGCAGTACCGGGACTAGCGTCTACGAGCAGTACTTC
cdr3_aa: CASSTGTSVYEQYF

clone_size: NA
d_call: NA
v_call: TRBV5-6
j_call: TRBJ1-6
cdr3_nt: TGTGCCAGCAGCTACGCCCTGACAGAATATAATTCACCCCTCCACTTT
cdr3_aa: CASSYALTEYNSPLHF

clone_size: NA
d_call: TRBD2
v_call: TRBV9
j_call: TRBJ2-5
cdr3_nt: TGTGCCAGCAGTGCAGCGGGAGTAGGAGAGACCCAGTACTTC
cdr3_aa: CASSAAGVGETQYF

clone_size: NA
d_call: TRBD1
v_call: TRBV25-1
j_call: TRBJ1-6
cdr3_nt: TGTGCCAGCACCGGACAGGGTTATTCACCCCTCCACTTT
cdr3_aa: CASTGQGYSPLHF

clone_size: NA
d_call: TRBD2
v_call: TRBV2
j_call: TRBJ2-3
cdr3_nt: TGTGCCAGCCTAGCGGGAGGTCCCACAGATACGCAGTATTTT
cdr3_aa: CASLAGGPTDTQYF

clone_size: NA
d_call: NA
v_call: TRBV7-9
j_call: TRBJ2-1
cdr3_nt: TGTGCCAGCGCTCCAGTCGATTACAATGAGCAGTTCTTC
cdr3_aa: CASAPVDYNEQFF

clone_size: NA
d_call: TRBD1
v_call: TRBV3-1/TRBV3-2
j_call: TRBJ1-4
cdr3_nt: TGTGCCAGCAGCCCTCGGGACAGGGGAGTGAGGGAAAAACTGTTTTTT
cdr3_aa: CASSPRDRGVREKLFF

clone_size: NA
d_call: NA
v_call: TRBV27
j_call: TRBJ1-5
cdr3_nt: TGTGCCAGCAGCCCTGGACAGCAGTTTTATAGCAATCAGCCCCAGCATTTT
cdr3_aa: CASSPGQQFYSNQPQHF